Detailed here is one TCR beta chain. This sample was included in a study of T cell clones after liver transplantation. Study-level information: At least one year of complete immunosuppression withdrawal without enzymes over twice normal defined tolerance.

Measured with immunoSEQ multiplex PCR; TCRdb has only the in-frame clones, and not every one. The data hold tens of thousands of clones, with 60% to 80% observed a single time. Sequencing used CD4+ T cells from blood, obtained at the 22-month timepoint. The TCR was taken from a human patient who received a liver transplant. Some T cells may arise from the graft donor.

DNA for the CDR3: TGTGCCAGCAGTGTCTCAAACTATGGCTACACCTTC. Its protein product is CASSVSNYGYTF. The rearrangement links TRBV6-1 to TRBJ1-2; D not resolved. This CDR3 has 12 amino acids. The germline gives CDR1 MNHNS, CDR2 SASEGT. V was shortened by 4 bases and J by 2 bases, with 5 bases between the two germline ends.